These 5 T cell receptor beta chains originate from one sample sequenced in a study of blood T cell repertoires in COVID-19. Using immunoSEQ multiplex PCR, the repertoire was profiled, and TCRdb retains in-frame clones only, with some absent. The sample lists some 150,000 clones, around 87% occurring once. Material: peripheral blood. The receptors shown here come from a woman between 40 and 55 years old with acute or convalescent COVID-19.

This rearrangement joins TRBV6-5 to TRBJ1-4; no clear D gene. V lost 6 bases to trimming and J lost 0 bases, with 11 bases between them. The germline V gene encodes CDR1 MNHEY and CDR2 SVGAGI. The CDR3 is 15 residues long. CDR3 nucleotides: TGTGCCAGCAGGCCTTTGACTGCAACTAATGAAAAACTGTTTTTT. Protein sequence: CASRPLTATNEKLFF.

The chain joins TRBV11-2 to TRBJ1-3; 8 bases agree with TRBD1. CDR1 is SGHAT, CDR2 FQNNGV, per germline. The CDR3 totals 18 residues. V dropped 5 bases and J dropped 4; count of bases not matched to a gene: 16. As DNA, the CDR3 is TGTGCCAGCAGCCCGCTCCGGCGGCAGGGGGCGAAAGGAAACACCATATATTTT. This gives the protein CASSPLRRQGAKGNTIYF.

The gene calls are TRBV6-5 and TRBJ1-4, with 9 bases aligning to TRBD1. The trim removed 6 bases at V and 5 bases at J, leaving 7 bases unmatched. The CDR3 consists of 15 residues. Germline V CDR1 and CDR2: MNHEY, SVGAGI. The CDR3 spells CASRTGTGLNEKLFF. The DNA for the CDR3 is TGTGCCAGCAGGACCGGGACAGGGTTGAATGAAAAACTGTTTTTT.

As to this clone: Other DNA sequences in this sample translate to the same CDR3. The chain has TRBV9 and TRBJ1-1; a possible D gene is TRBD1 (6 bases). V lost 0 bases and J 0 bases, leaving 9 bases between the germline ends. Germline CDR1 reads SGDLS; CDR2 reads YYNGEE. The CDR3 extends over 15 amino acids. In DNA, the CDR3 is TGTGCCAGCAGCGTAGGCGGGGGGCTGAACACTGAAGCTTTCTTT. This codes for CASSVGGGLNTEAFF. Supplemented by reference TRBV9 and TRBJ1-1, the full variable domain reads DSGVTQTPKHLITATGQRVTLRCSPRSGDLSVYWYQQSLDQGLQFLIQYYNGEERAKGNILERFSAQQFPDLHSELNLSSLELGDSALYFCASSVGGGLNTEAFFGQGTRLTVV.

This clone was detected a few times. V usage is TRBV19 and J usage is TRBJ1-5; TRBD1 is a possible D gene (5 bases). Germline V lookup: CDR1 LNHDA, CDR2 SQIVND (reference sequence). The CDR3 sequence is 16 residues long. Trimming took 5 bases from V and 5 from J, leaving 19 bases between them. In DNA form, the CDR3 reads TGTGCCAGTAGTTCCCGGACACAGCCTTCCGATCAGCCCCAGCATTTT. It yields the protein CASSSRTQPSDQPQHF.